The clone carrying this TCR beta chain was seen just once. The antigen is undetermined. Clones were read by immunoSEQ multiplex PCR, and TCRdb kept only the in-frame ones, dropping some. The sample shows over 110,000 clones, 84% of them seen only once. The CDR3 is 16 amino acids. CDR1 is SGHRS, CDR2 YFSETQ, per germline. V shed 4 bases and J 4 bases; nucleotides not matched to a gene: 5. This record belongs to a study of cytomegalovirus exposure and HLA in healthy donors. On the study more broadly: The 95 to 150 validation repertoires were produced on the same platform as the 670 or so repertoires of the first cohort. This was reported in a later analysis.

Regarding the study as a whole: In vitro, three CMV-associated chains proved specific for CMV antigens.

The receptor comes from a woman in her twenties or thirties in good health and CMV-seronegative. V usage is TRBV5-1 and J usage is TRBJ2-3; 14 bases line up with TRBD2. Sequencing used PBMCs. CDR3 region: CASSPGLAGVADTQYF. CDR3 DNA sequence: TGCGCCAGCAGCCCGGGACTAGCGGGGGTCGCAGATACGCAGTATTTT.